The 20 T cell receptor beta chains given below trace back to one sample, sequenced in a study of cytomegalovirus exposure and HLA in healthy donors (TCRdb year 2017). The library relied on the immunoSEQ multiplex PCR assay. A mixture of 60 forward primers for TCR Vbeta segments and 13 reverse primers for TCR Jbeta segments was used in the multiplex PCR. The immuneACCESS repertoire file appears here via TCRdb, limited to in-frame rearrangements. These files lack a portion of the clones; in checked studies, under half of the deficit traces to unresolved V genes, and the cause of the others is not known. Across this sample there are 200,000 to 300,000 clones, with 82% seen only once. In total, the top ten clones hold 5% to 6% of the sample. What was sequenced was PBMCs. The source is a middle-aged woman in good health and CMV-seropositive.

This chain's CDR3 is CASSNPSRATANYGYTF. The CDR3 coding sequence is TGTGCCAGTAGTAATCCCTCGCGGGCAACAGCTAACTATGGCTACACCTTC. The genes are TRBV19 and TRBJ1-2; D gene ambiguous. The V end lost 4 bases, the J end lost 0 bases, and 18 bases lay between the germline ends. The CDR3 length is 17 residues. The germline V gene encodes CDR1 LNHDA and CDR2 SQIVND (reference sequence).

In its sample, this clone was seen once. The genes are TRBV30 and TRBJ2-3; D is perhaps TRBD1 (6 bases). CDR3 length: 13 residues. The germline V gene encodes CDR1 GTSNPN and CDR2 SVGIG (reference sequence). Deletions cut 5 bases from V and 0 bases from J, with 9 bases between. The CDR3 region has the DNA TGTGCCTGGGACAGGTTAAGCACAGATACGCAGTATTTT. It specifies CAWDRLSTDTQYF.

This clone was seen more than once but under ten times. This rearrangement joins TRBV6-1 to TRBJ2-2; 10 nucleotides agree with TRBD1. J was trimmed by 7 bases and V by 7 bases; bases with no gene match: 6. Looked up from germline, CDR1 is MNHNS and CDR2 is SASEGT. The CDR3 is made up of 14 amino acids. CDR3 nucleotide sequence: TGTGCCAGCATGCGGGACAGGGGAATCGGGGAGCTGTTTTTT. It translates to CASMRDRGIGELFF.

V is TRBV30 and J is TRBJ2-1; 8 bases fit TRBD2. Trimming at V came to 4 bases and at J to 6 bases, leaving 20 bases not matched to a gene. This CDR3 has 18 amino acids. Germline V CDR1 and CDR2: GTSNPN, SVGIG (reference sequence). The CDR3 DNA reads as TGTGCCTGGATGATTCAGAGGTTTCGGGAGGGCCATGCCAATGAGCAGTTCTTC. Amino acids: CAWMIQRFREGHANEQFF.

This rearrangement joins TRBV27 to TRBJ1-5, with D possibly matching TRBD1 (5 bases). This CDR3 has 15 amino acids. Germline values: CDR1 MNHEY, CDR2 SMNVEV (reference sequence). Trimming removed 7 bases from V and 6 bases from J, with 19 bases in between. The CDR3 DNA reads as TGTGCCAGCACTCCCCGGGGAGCCGGGGGTCAGCCCCAGCATTTT. Amino acids: CASTPRGAGGQPQHF.

The chain uses TRBV4-2 and TRBJ2-3; 7 bases align to TRBD2. There are 14 residues in the CDR3. Germline CDR1 LGHNA, CDR2 YNFKEQ. Trimming at V came to 8 bases and at J to 2 bases, leaving 7 bases not matched to a gene. This chain's CDR3 is CASGGGFPTDTQYF. The CDR3, as DNA: TGTGCCAGCGGGGGGGGGTTCCCCACAGATACGCAGTATTTT.

The gene calls are TRBV4-3 and TRBJ1-1; D not certain. V was clipped by 0 bases and J by 1 base, with 6 bases between them. CDR3 length: 14 residues. Germline V gene data show CDR1 as LGHNA and CDR2 as YSLEER. This chain's CDR3 is CASSQDVRNTEAFF. The CDR3 DNA sequence: TGCGCCAGCAGCCAAGACGTCAGGAACACTGAAGCTTTCTTT.

The rearrangement uses TRBV2 and TRBJ2-1; 10 bases are shared with TRBD1. Germline V gene lookup returns CDR1 SNHLY and CDR2 FYNNEI. Trimming cost V 11 bases and J 2 bases; bases outside gene matches: 9. The CDR3 is made up of 15 amino acids. The CDR3 loop is CACGQGVSAYNEQFF. DNA of the CDR3: TGTGCCTGCGGACAGGGGGTTTCGGCCTACAATGAGCAGTTCTTC.

For this clone: The junction departs from germline at one end; a sequencing error may be responsible. The DNA for the CDR3 is TGTGCTAGCAGCTTCAGGGTCCAAGAGACCCAGTACTTC. Protein product: CASSFRVQETQYF. The J gene is TRBJ2-5, the V gene TRBV7-7, with D perhaps matching TRBD1 (5 bases). The CDR3 loop spans 13 amino acids. Germline loops: CDR1 SSHAT, CDR2 FNYEAQ (reference sequence).

The rearrangement links TRBV6-1 to TRBJ1-5; weak D call: TRBD1 (5 bases). Germline CDR1 is MNHNS and CDR2 is SASEGT. The ends were cut back, 0 bases at V and 5 bases at J, with 11 bases in the middle. This CDR3 is built from 15 residues. Here the CDR3 DNA reads TGTGCCAGCAGTGAAGCGGGGGGTTCGTATCAGCCCCAGCATTTT. This translates into CASSEAGGSYQPQHF.

The chain recombines TRBV7-2 with TRBJ2-5, with 9 bases matching TRBD1. The CDR3 covers 15 residues. V shed 3 bases, J shed 5 bases, and the junction held 7 bases outside the gene matches. Looked up from germline, CDR1 is SGHTA and CDR2 is FQGNSA. Here the CDR3 DNA reads TGTGCCAGCAGCTTTGACAGGGGGTGGATTGAGACCCAGTACTTC. Translation gives CASSFDRGWIETQYF.

Worth noting for this clone: Other DNA variants within this sample encode the same CDR3. J is TRBJ1-1 and V is TRBV18, with 7 bases lining up with TRBD1. The V segment lost 3 bases and the J segment 0 bases; nucleotides outside the gene matches: 1. Germline V CDR1 and CDR2: KGHSH, LQKENI. This CDR3 comprises 14 residues. The CDR3 nucleotides are TGTGCCAGCTCACCGGGACAGCTGAACACTGAAGCTTTCTTT. This encodes CASSPGQLNTEAFF.

The chain joins TRBV29-1 to TRBJ2-7; the match to TRBD2 covers 8 bases. Germline values: CDR1 SQVTM, CDR2 ANQGSEA. The CDR3 contains 16 residues. V dropped 0 bases and J dropped 2; count of bases not matched to a gene: 9. The CDR3 sequence: CSVEDLGSGGTYEQYF. CDR3 DNA sequence: TGCAGCGTTGAAGATCTTGGGAGCGGGGGAACCTACGAGCAGTACTTC.

This clone was detected only a few times. One end of the junction is discordant with germline, which a read error may explain. The chain recombines TRBV7-9 with TRBJ2-1; D not resolved. In germline, CDR1 is SEHNR, CDR2 FQNEAQ (reference sequence). The CDR3 contains 12 residues. This chain's CDR3 is CSSSLRVDEQFF. DNA of the CDR3: TGTTCCAGCAGCTTACGGGTGGATGAGCAGTTCTTC.

The gene calls are TRBV19 and TRBJ1-1; 8 bases fit TRBD1. Trimming at V came to 3 bases and at J to 3 bases, leaving 3 bases not matched to a gene. Germline V CDR1 and CDR2: LNHDA, SQIVND (reference sequence). This CDR3 has 14 residues. CDR3 region: CASSIRGRDTEAFF. The CDR3 coding sequence is TGTGCCAGTAGTATCAGGGGGCGAGACACTGAAGCTTTCTTT.

The chain is built from TRBV6-5 and TRBJ1-1; a possible D gene is TRBD1 (5 bases). Germline V lookup: CDR1 MNHEY, CDR2 SVGAGI. The CDR3 length is 15 residues. V lost 4 bases and J 5 bases, leaving 17 bases between the germline ends. The chain's CDR3 is CASSSKYRLRTEAFF. The CDR3 DNA is TGTGCCAGCAGTTCTAAATACAGGCTAAGGACTGAAGCTTTCTTT.

The rearrangement joins TRBV4-3 to TRBJ2-7; 7 bases are shared with TRBD2. Germline lookup yields CDR1 LGHNA and CDR2 YSLEER. Trimming at V came to 0 bases and at J to 3 bases, leaving 8 bases not matched to a gene. This CDR3 region has 16 residues. This chain's CDR3 is CASSQDWASGDYEQYF. The CDR3 DNA reads TGCGCCAGCAGCCAAGATTGGGCTAGCGGTGACTACGAGCAGTACTTC.

This CDR3 reads CASSQEAQAPYEQYF. The CDR3, as DNA: TGCGCCAGCAGCCAAGAGGCGCAGGCGCCCTACGAGCAGTACTTC. The rearrangement uses TRBV4-3 and TRBJ2-7; D is ambiguous. V was trimmed by 0 bases and J by 2 bases, leaving 11 bases between them. From germline, CDR1 is LGHNA and CDR2 YSLEER. CDR3 size: 15 residues.

The rearrangement joins TRBV6-1 to TRBJ2-1; D unclear. This CDR3 region has 16 residues. The germline V and J ends were trimmed by 0 bases and 8 bases, with 17 bases remaining between them. The V gene's germline CDR1 is MNHNS and CDR2 SASEGT. The CDR3 is CASSEAPVDPRDEQFF. For the CDR3, the DNA is TGTGCCAGCAGTGAAGCGCCGGTCGATCCCCGCGATGAGCAGTTCTTC.

A single count supports this clone. The chain combines TRBV7-8 with TRBJ1-1; D is perhaps TRBD1 (6 bases). This CDR3 comprises 15 residues. CDR1 is SGHVS, CDR2 FQNEAQ, per germline. V dropped 4 bases and J dropped 0 bases, with 12 bases sitting between them. CDR3 loop: CASSSWGQLNTEAFF. CDR3 sequence (DNA): TGTGCCAGCAGCTCTTGGGGGCAGCTGAACACTGAAGCTTTCTTT.